The 2 T cell receptor beta chains below were found in one sample sequenced in a study of blood T cell repertoires in COVID-19. Assay used: immunoSEQ multiplex PCR; TCRdb lists only in-frame clones, some missing. The sample has around 280,000 clones, nearly 90% seen once; the top ten hold 1.7%. Sequencing used PBMCs or T cells enriched from blood (not recorded which). The receptor source for this set is a woman aged 18-30 years with acute COVID-19.

The chain recombines TRBV27 with TRBJ1-5, with D tentatively TRBD1 (6 bases). The CDR3 runs to 15 residues. Trimming pared 7 bases from V and 1 base from J, leaving 14 bases between. CDR1 is MNHEY and CDR2 is SMNVEV in the germline V gene (reference sequence). The CDR3 region has the DNA TGTGCCAGCACGCACAGGGCCCACAGCAATCAGCCCCAGCATTTT. As protein: CASTHRAHSNQPQHF.

This sequence joins TRBV7-9 and TRBJ1-6; possible D gene TRBD1, 6 bases. Per the germline V gene, CDR1 is SEHNR and CDR2 is FQNEAQ (reference sequence). This CDR3 spans 15 amino acids. V was trimmed by 8 bases and J by 5 bases, leaving 16 bases between them. In DNA, the CDR3 is TGTGCCAGCGTCGAATGGGGGCAGAATAATTCACCCCTCCACTTT. Translating it yields CASVEWGQNNSPLHF.